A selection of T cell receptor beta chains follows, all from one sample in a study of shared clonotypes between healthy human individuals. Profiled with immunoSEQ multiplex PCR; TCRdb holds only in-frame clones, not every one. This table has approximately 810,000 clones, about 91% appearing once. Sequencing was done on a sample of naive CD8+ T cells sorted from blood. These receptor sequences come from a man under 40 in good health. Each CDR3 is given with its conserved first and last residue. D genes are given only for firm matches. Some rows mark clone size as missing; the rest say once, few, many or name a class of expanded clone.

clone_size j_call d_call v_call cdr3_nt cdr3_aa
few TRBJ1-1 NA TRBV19 TGTGCCAGTCCTCCCGACCTTGAAGCTTTCTTT CASPPDLEAFF
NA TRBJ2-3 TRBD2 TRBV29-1 TGCAGCGTTGCGTCTAGCGGGTTGACAGATACGCAGTATTTT CSVASSGLTDTQYF
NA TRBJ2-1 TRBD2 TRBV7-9 TGTGCCAGCAGCTCCGCCAGCGGGAGTTGGCATGAGCAGTTCTTC CASSSASGSWHEQFF
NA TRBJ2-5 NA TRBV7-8 TGTGCCAGCAGCTTAGCCCAGGGACGGACCCAGTACTTC CASSLAQGRTQYF
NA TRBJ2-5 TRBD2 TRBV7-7 TGTGCTAGCAGCTTACTACCGGGACTAGCGGGAGAGACCCAGTACTTC CASSLLPGLAGETQYF
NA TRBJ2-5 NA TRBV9 TGTGCCAGCAGCGTAGATGGAATGGAAGAGACCCAGTACTTC CASSVDGMEETQYF
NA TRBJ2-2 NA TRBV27 TGTGCCAGCACCCCCAGGACTGGGAAGAACACCGGGGAGCTGTTTTTT CASTPRTGKNTGELFF
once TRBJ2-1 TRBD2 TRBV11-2 TGTGCCAGCAGCCACGGGACTAGTGGCGGCAATGAGCAGTTCTTC CASSHGTSGGNEQFF
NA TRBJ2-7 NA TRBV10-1 TGCGCCAGCAGTGAGAGCCTAGCCGGAGAGCAGTACTTC CASSESLAGEQYF
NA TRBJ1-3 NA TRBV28 TGTGCCAGCAGTTTGTCAGGAAACACCATATATTTT CASSLSGNTIYF
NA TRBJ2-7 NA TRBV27 TGTGCCAGCAGTTTGGGGCGGGCCTACGAGCAGTACTTC CASSLGRAYEQYF
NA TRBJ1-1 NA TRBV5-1 TGCGCCAGCAGCTTGGTACAGGCTTCGGGCACTGAAGCTTTCTTT CASSLVQASGTEAFF
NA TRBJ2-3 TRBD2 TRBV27 TGTGCCAGCAGTCCCCGGGGTAGCGGGAGTCGTACGCAGTATTTT CASSPRGSGSRTQYF